Below, 8 T cell receptor beta chains from the same sample are listed, as sequenced in a study of blood T cell repertoires in COVID-19. Profiled with immunoSEQ multiplex PCR; TCRdb holds only in-frame clones, not every one. The data contain 430,000 or so clones, about 88% of them singletons. Sequenced sample: PBMCs or T cells enriched from blood (not recorded which). These TCRs come from a woman aged 18-29 years who had been exposed to COVID-19.

The chain combines TRBV30 with TRBJ1-6; TRBD1 matches 7 bases. V gave up 3 bases and J gave up 6 bases; unmatched junction bases: 5. This CDR3 contains 14 residues. Germline V gene data show CDR1 as GTSNPN and CDR2 as SVGIG (reference sequence). The CDR3, as DNA: TGTGCCTGGAGATCAGGGGGTACTAATTCACCCCTCCACTTT. Translating it yields CAWRSGGTNSPLHF.

Only one count was recorded for this clone. J is TRBJ2-7 and V is TRBV3-1 (or the pseudogene TRBV3-2); perhaps TRBD1 as D (5 bases). The germline CDR1 and CDR2 sequences are LGHDT and YNNKEL (reference sequence). This CDR3 has 15 residues. The germline V and J ends were trimmed by 0 bases and 4 bases, with 13 bases remaining between them. The CDR3 here is CASSQDETERYEQYF. Here the CDR3 DNA reads TGTGCCAGCAGCCAAGACGAGACAGAGAGATACGAGCAGTACTTC.

The V gene is TRBV18, the J gene TRBJ2-3; unclear D gene. Germline loops: CDR1 KGHSH, CDR2 LQKENI. The CDR3 loop spans 14 amino acids. The V and J ends lost 0 bases and 4 bases respectively, with 8 bases between them. The CDR3 region is CASSPPPGPDTQYF. The CDR3 nucleotides read TGTGCCAGCTCACCACCTCCTGGGCCAGATACGCAGTATTTT.

This rearrangement joins TRBV30 to TRBJ1-1; 10 bases fit TRBD1. The trim removed 4 bases at V and 3 bases at J, leaving 5 bases unmatched. From germline, CDR1 is GTSNPN and CDR2 SVGIG (reference sequence). There are 14 residues in the CDR3. CDR3 residues: CAWNTGTGDTEAFF. CDR3 sequence (DNA): TGTGCCTGGAATACCGGGACAGGGGACACTGAAGCTTTCTTT.

V and J are TRBV28 and TRBJ1-2; 9 positions agree with TRBD1. The CDR3 is made up of 14 amino acids. The germline gives CDR1 MDHEN, CDR2 SYDVKM. V shed 5 bases, J shed 7 bases, and the junction held 8 bases outside the gene matches. CDR3 loop: CASSHTGTGFGYTF. CDR3 nucleotide sequence: TGTGCCAGCAGTCATACCGGGACAGGGTTTGGCTACACCTTC.

This clone was seen only a few times. This chain links TRBV7-6 with TRBJ2-1; TRBD1 agrees at 8 bases. J lost 8 bases, V lost 5 bases, and 14 bases had no gene match. CDR3 length: 16 residues. Germline assignment: CDR1 SGHVS and CDR2 FNYEAQ. The CDR3 protein is CASSPLVSTGDYEQFF. The CDR3 bases are TGTGCCAGCAGCCCCCTGGTATCGACAGGGGACTATGAGCAGTTCTTC.

The gene calls are TRBV24-1 and TRBJ2-2; D is unclear. Trimming removed 1 base at V and 2 bases at J, with 7 bases between. CDR3 length: 15 amino acids. From germline, CDR1 is KGHDR and CDR2 SFDVKD. CDR3 amino acids: CATSDFGPNTGELFF. The CDR3 region has the DNA TGTGCCACCAGTGATTTTGGGCCAAACACCGGGGAGCTGTTTTTT.

In nucleotides, the CDR3 is TGCGCCAGCAGCTTGGGGGGGCCGTATACCTACGAGCAGTACTTC. Translated: CASSLGGPYTYEQYF. The rearrangement joins TRBV5-1 to TRBJ2-7, with D perhaps TRBD1 (6 bases). There are 15 residues in the CDR3. Trimming took off 0 bases at V and 2 bases at J, with 12 bases between the two ends. Germline lookup yields CDR1 SGHRS and CDR2 YFSETQ. Drawing the rest from reference TRBV5-1 and TRBJ2-7, the complete variable domain is KAGVTQTPRYLIKTRGQQVTLSCSPISGHRSVSWYQQTPGQGLQFLFEYFSETQRNKGNFPGRFSGRQFSNSRSEMNVSTLELGDSALYLCASSLGGPYTYEQYFGPGTRLTVT.